The 3 T cell receptor beta chains below were found in one sample sequenced in a study of cytomegalovirus exposure and HLA in healthy donors. PCR was performed using 60 Vbeta and 13 Jbeta primers. Assay: immunoSEQ multiplex PCR; the TCRdb copy retains only in-frame clones and omits some. The repertoire holds roughly 200,000 clones, with roughly 80% as singletons. Sequenced sample: PBMCs. The receptors stem from a woman younger than 30 in good health and CMV-seronegative.

The rearrangement joins TRBV6-6 to TRBJ1-2; D possibly corresponds to TRBD1 (6 bases). V was pared by 7 bases and J by 6 bases, with 21 bases between. This CDR3 is built from 15 residues. The V gene's germline CDR1 is MNHNY and CDR2 SVGAGI (reference sequence). Here the CDR3 DNA reads TGTGCCAGCACTTTCCCGAGGCAGGGGATGGATGGCTACACCTTC. It translates to CASTFPRQGMDGYTF.

The chain has TRBV27 and TRBJ2-7; TRBD2 matches at 10 bases. CDR1 is MNHEY and CDR2 is SMNVEV in the germline V gene (reference sequence). Unmatched junction bases numbered 11, after V lost 0 bases and J lost 6 bases. The CDR3 consists of 17 residues. The CDR3, as DNA: TGTGCCAGCAGTTTATCGTTTTGGAGCGGGAGGGCCTCCGAGCAGTACTTC. Translation gives CASSLSFWSGRASEQYF.

The gene calls are TRBV18 and TRBJ2-7; D is perhaps TRBD1 (6 bases). The CDR3 sequence is 15 residues long. V lost 2 bases, J lost 1 base, and 12 bases lay in between. Germline V gene lookup returns CDR1 KGHSH and CDR2 LQKENI. This CDR3 reads CASSPNSGTSYEQYF. The CDR3 DNA is TGTGCCAGCTCACCAAATTCCGGGACATCCTACGAGCAGTACTTC. Filled out from reference TRBV18 and TRBJ2-7, the complete variable domain reads NAGVMQNPRHLVRRRGQEARLRCSPMKGHSHVYWYRQLPEEGLKFMVYLQKENIIDESGMPKERFSAEFPKEGPSILRIQQVVRGDSAAYFCASSPNSGTSYEQYFGPGTRLTVT.